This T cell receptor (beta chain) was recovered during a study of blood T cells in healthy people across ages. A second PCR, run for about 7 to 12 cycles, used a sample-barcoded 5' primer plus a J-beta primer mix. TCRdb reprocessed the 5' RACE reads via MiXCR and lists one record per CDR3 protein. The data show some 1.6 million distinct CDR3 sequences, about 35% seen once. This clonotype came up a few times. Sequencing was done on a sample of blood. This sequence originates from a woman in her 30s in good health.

CDR3 in amino acids: CSARVGTRADTQYF. As DNA, the CDR3 is TGCAGTGCTAGAGTGGGGACTAGGGCAGATACGCAGTATTTT. The chain employs TRBV20-1 and TRBJ2-3; 8 bases align to TRBD2. The CDR3 has 14 amino acids. The J segment lost 4 bases and the V segment lost 1 base, leaving 4 bases of the junction unmatched. CDR1 is DFQATT and CDR2 is SNEGSKA in the germline V gene (reference sequence).